The clone carrying this T cell receptor (beta chain) was counted at least ten times. Other autoimmune disease, uncontrolled infection, pregnancy and lactation led to exclusion. Diagnosis used clinical symptoms, serum thyroxine, TRAb, thyroid ultrasound and orbital computed tomography. The sample belongs to a study of Graves' ophthalmopathy and Graves' hyperthyroidism. Study information: Prior to any treatment, peripheral blood was collected at the time of initial diagnosis.

From RNA, the CDR3 regions of TCR beta chains were amplified and sequenced. RT-PCR with HTBI primers came first, then second-round multiplex PCR. TCRdb reanalysed the multiplex PCR reads using MiXCR and keeps one entry per CDR3 protein. The table has about 480,000 distinct CDR3 sequences, about 15% seen once. Germline V gene sequence: CDR1 DFQATT, CDR2 SNEGSKA (reference sequence). J was trimmed by 5 bases and V by 6 bases; bases with no gene match: 7. The CDR3 is 13 amino acids. Sequencing was carried out using blood. The chain joins TRBV20-1 to TRBJ2-5; 9 bases fit TRBD1. The receptor's source is a woman in her 30s with Graves' ophthalmopathy. CDR3: CSAGGGQGETQYF. DNA of the CDR3: TGCAGTGCAGGGGGAGGACAGGGGGAGACCCAGTACTTC.